One TCR beta chain is described in this entry. Antigen: not known. Measured with immunoSEQ multiplex PCR; TCRdb has only the in-frame clones, and not every one. The sample holds 50,000 to 60,000 clones, more than 75% seen once. The germline V gene encodes CDR1 KGHSH and CDR2 LQKENI. CDR3 length: 15 amino acids. The V and J ends lost 3 bases and 6 bases, in that order; junction bases with no gene match: 7. Patients with a history of autoimmune disease or on systemic immunosuppression were excluded. This sample stems from a study of OX40 agonist ivuxolimab in advanced cancers. The overall study: Dose-escalation patients' cancers were hepatocellular carcinoma, melanoma, renal cell or head and neck cancer. One patient with hepatocellular carcinoma and two with cutaneous melanoma, three in all, had partial responses.

Study observations and caveats: The CD4+ and CD8+ T cells in the blood had expanded clonally by week 6 at 0.1 to 3.0 mg/kg.

The TCR comes from an adult with an advanced solid tumor such as melanoma, head and neck, liver or kidney cancer. This rearrangement joins TRBV18 to TRBJ2-7; 11 bases are shared with TRBD2. The specimen comprised CD4+ or CD8+ T cells sorted from blood, sampled in a trial of the OX40 agonist ivuxolimab. The CDR3 bases are TGTGCCAGCTCACCGGAAACTAGCGGGAGTGGCGAGCAGTACTTC. As protein: CASSPETSGSGEQYF.